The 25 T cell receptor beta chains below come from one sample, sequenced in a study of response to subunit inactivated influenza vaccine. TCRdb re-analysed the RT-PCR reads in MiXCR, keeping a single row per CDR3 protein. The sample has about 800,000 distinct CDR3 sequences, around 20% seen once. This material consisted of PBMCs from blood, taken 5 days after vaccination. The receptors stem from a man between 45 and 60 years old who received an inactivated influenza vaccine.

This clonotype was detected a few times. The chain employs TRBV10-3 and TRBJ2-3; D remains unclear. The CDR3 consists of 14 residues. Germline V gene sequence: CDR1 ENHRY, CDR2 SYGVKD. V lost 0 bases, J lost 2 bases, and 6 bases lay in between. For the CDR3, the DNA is TGTGCCATCAGTGAGTCGCGTACCACAGATACGCAGTATTTT. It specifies CAISESRTTDTQYF.

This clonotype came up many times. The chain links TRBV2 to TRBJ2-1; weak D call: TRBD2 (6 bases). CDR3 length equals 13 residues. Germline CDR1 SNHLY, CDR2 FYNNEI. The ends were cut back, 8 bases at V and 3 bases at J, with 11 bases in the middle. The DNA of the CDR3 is TGTGCCAGCCGGGACTTCGACTACAATGAGCAGTTCTTC. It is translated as CASRDFDYNEQFF. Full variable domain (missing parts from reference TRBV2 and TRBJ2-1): EPEVTQTPSHQVTQMGQEVILRCVPISNHLYFYWYRQILGQKVEFLVSFYNNEISEKSEIFDDQFSVERPDGSNFTLKIRSTKLEDSAMYFCASRDFDYNEQFFGPGTRLTVL.

The CDR3 loop reads CASSLGGLAVSNEQFF. Here the CDR3 DNA reads TGTGCCAGCAGCTTGGGAGGACTAGCGGTCTCCAATGAGCAGTTCTTC. This chain joins TRBV5-5 and TRBJ2-1; 10 bases fit TRBD2. J gave up 6 bases and V 0 bases, and 6 bases lay outside the gene matches. The CDR3 is 16 amino acids. The germline CDR1 and CDR2 sequences are SGHKS and YYEKEE (reference sequence). Drawing the rest from reference TRBV5-5 and TRBJ2-1, the complete variable domain is DAGVTQSPTHLIKTRGQQVTLRCSPISGHKSVSWYQQVLGQGPQFIFQYYEKEERGRGNFPDRFSARQFPNYSSELNVNALLLGDSALYLCASSLGGLAVSNEQFFGPGTRLTVL.

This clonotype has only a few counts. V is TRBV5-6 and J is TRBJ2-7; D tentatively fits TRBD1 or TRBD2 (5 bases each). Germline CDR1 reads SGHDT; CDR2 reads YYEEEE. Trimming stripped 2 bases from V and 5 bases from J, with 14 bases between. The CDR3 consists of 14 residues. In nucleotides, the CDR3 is TGTGCCAGCAGCTTCGGGACCCGCGGCGACGAGCAGTACTTC. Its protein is CASSFGTRGDEQYF.

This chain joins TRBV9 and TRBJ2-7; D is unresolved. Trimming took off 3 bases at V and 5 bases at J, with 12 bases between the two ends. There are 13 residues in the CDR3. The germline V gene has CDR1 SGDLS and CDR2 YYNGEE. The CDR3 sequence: CASSAFLSDEQYF. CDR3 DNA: TGTGCCAGCAGCGCATTTCTTTCGGACGAGCAGTACTTC.

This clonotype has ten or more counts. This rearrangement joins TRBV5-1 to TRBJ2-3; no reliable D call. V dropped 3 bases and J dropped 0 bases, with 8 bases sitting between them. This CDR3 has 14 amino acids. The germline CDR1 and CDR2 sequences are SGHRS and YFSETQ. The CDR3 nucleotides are TGCGCCAGCAGCTCTATAGGGAGCACAGATACGCAGTATTTT. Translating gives CASSSIGSTDTQYF. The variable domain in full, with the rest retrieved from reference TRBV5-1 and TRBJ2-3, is KAGVTQTPRYLIKTRGQQVTLSCSPISGHRSVSWYQQTPGQGLQFLFEYFSETQRNKGNFPGRFSGRQFSNSRSEMNVSTLELGDSALYLCASSSIGSTDTQYFGPGTRLTVL.

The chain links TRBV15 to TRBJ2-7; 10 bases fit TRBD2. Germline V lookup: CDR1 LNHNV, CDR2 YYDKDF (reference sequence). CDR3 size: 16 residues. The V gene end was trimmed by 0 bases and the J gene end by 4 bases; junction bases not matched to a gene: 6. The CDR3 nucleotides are TGTGCCACCAGCAGAGATATCTCTAGCGGGAGATACGAGCAGTACTTC. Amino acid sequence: CATSRDISSGRYEQYF. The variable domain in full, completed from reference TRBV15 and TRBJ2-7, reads DAMVIQNPRYQVTQFGKPVTLSCSQTLNHNVMYWYQQKSSQAPKLLFHYYDKDFNNEADTPDNFQSRRPNTSFCFLDIRSPGLGDTAMYLCATSRDISSGRYEQYFGPGTRLTVT.

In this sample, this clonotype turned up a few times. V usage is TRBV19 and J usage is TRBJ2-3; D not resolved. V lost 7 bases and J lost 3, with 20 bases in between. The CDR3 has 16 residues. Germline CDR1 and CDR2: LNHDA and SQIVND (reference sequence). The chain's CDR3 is CASTPRPQIRTDTQYF. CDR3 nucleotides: TGTGCCAGTACCCCTCGGCCACAAATCAGGACAGATACGCAGTATTTT. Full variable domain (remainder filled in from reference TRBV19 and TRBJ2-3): DGGITQSPKYLFRKEGQNVTLSCEQNLNHDAMYWYRQDPGQGLRLIYYSQIVNDFQKGDIAEGYSVSREKKESFPLTVTSAQKNPTAFYLCASTPRPQIRTDTQYFGPGTRLTVL.

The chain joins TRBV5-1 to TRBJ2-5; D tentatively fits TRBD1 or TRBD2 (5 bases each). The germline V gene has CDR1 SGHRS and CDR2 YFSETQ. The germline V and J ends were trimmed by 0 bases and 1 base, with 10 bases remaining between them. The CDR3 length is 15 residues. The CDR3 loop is CASSLVPGTQETQYF. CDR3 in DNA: TGCGCCAGCAGCTTGGTTCCAGGGACCCAAGAGACCCAGTACTTC.

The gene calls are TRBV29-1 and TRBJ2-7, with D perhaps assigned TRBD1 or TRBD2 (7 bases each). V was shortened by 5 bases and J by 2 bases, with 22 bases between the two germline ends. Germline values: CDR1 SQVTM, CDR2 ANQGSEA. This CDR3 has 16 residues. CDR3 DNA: TGCAGCGTTCAAGGGGGGGTGACAGGGCCGACCTACGAGCAGTACTTC. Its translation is CSVQGGVTGPTYEQYF.

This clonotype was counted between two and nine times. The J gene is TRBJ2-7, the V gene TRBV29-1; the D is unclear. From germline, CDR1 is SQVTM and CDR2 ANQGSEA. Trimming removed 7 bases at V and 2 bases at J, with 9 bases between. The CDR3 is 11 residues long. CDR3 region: CSASSTYEQYF. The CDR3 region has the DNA TGCAGCGCCTCCTCAACCTACGAGCAGTACTTC.

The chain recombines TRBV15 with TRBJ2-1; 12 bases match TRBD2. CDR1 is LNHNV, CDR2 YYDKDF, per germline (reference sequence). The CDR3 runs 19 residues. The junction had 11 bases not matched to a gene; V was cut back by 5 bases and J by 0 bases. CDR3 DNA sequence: TGTGCCACCAGCGGGGTGGGTAGGACTAGCGGGGTCTCCTACAATGAGCAGTTCTTC. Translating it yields CATSGVGRTSGVSYNEQFF.

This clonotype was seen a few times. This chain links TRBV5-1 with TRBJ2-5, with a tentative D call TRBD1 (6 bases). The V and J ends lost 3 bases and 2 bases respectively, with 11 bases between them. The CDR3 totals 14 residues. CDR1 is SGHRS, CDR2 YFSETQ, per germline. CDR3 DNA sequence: TGCGCCAGCAGCTCCGGGACACAACAAGAGACCCAGTACTTC. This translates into CASSSGTQQETQYF.

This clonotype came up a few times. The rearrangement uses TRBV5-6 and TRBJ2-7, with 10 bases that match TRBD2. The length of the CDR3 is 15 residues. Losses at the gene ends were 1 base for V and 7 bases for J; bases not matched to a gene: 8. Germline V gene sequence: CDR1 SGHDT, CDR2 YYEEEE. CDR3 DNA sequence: TGTGCCAGCAGCTTGTGGCTAGCGGGAGTGAGGGAGCAGTACTTC. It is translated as CASSLWLAGVREQYF.

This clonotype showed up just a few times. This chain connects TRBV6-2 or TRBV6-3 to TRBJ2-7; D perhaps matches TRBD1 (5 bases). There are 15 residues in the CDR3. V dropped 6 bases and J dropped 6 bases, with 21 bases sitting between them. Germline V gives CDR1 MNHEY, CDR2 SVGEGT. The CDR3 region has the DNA TGTGCCAGCAGACCCTCCGGACATCTTTCCGGCGAGCAGTACTTC. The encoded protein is CASRPSGHLSGEQYF.

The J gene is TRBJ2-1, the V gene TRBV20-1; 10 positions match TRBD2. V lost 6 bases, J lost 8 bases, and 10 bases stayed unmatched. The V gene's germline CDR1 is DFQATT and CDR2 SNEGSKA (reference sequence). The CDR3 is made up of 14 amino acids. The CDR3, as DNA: TGCAGTGCCGCTACTAGCGGGACTTTTGATGAGCAGTTCTTC. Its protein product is CSAATSGTFDEQFF.

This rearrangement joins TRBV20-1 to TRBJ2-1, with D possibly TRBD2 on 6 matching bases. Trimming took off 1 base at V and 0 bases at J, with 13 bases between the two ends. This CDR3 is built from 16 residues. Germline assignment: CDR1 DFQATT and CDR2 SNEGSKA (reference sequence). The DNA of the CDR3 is TGCAGTGCTAGAGTTGGAGGGACGAGCTCCTACAATGAGCAGTTCTTC. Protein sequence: CSARVGGTSSYNEQFF.

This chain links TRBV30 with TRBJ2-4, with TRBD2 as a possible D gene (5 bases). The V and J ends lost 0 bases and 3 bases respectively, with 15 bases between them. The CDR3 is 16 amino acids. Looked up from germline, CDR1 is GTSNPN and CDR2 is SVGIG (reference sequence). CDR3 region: CAWSVLPPGNKNIQYF. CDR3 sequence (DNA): TGTGCCTGGAGTGTACTTCCCCCGGGGAACAAAAACATTCAGTACTTC. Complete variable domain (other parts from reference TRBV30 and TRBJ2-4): SQTIHQWPATLVQPVGSPLSLECTVEGTSNPNLYWYRQAAGRGLQLLFYSVGIGQISSEVPQNLSASRPQDRQFILSSKKLLLSDSGFYLCAWSVLPPGNKNIQYFGAGTRLSVL.

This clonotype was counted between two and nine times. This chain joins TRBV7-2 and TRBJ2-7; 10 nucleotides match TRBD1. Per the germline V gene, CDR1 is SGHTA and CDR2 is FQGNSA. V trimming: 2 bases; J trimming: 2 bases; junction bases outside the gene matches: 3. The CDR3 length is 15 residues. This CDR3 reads CASSLTGQGAYEQYF. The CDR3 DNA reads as TGTGCCAGCAGCTTAACCGGACAGGGGGCCTACGAGCAGTACTTC.

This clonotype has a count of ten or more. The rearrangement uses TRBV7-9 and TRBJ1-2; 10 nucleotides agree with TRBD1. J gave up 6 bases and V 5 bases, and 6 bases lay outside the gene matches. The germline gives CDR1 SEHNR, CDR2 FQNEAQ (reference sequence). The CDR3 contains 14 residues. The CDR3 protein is CASSQTGTGDGYTF. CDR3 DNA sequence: TGTGCCAGCAGCCAAACCGGGACAGGGGATGGCTACACCTTC.

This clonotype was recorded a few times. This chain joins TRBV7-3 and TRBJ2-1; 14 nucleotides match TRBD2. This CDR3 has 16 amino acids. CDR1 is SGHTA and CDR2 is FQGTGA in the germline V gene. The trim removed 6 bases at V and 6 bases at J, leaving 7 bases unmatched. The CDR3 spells CASRDTGLAGVNEQFF. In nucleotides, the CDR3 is TGTGCCAGCAGGGACACGGGACTAGCGGGGGTCAATGAGCAGTTCTTC. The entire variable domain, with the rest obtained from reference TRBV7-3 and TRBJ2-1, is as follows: GAGVSQTPSNKVTEKGKYVELRCDPISGHTALYWYRQSLGQGPEFLIYFQGTGAADDSGLPNDRFFAVRPEGSVSTLKIQRTERGDSAVYLCASRDTGLAGVNEQFFGPGTRLTVL.

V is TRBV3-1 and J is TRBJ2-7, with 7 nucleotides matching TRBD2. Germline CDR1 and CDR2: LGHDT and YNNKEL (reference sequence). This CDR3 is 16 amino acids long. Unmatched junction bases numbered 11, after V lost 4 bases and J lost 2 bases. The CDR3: CASSPELARSTYEQYF. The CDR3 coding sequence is TGTGCCAGCAGCCCTGAACTAGCGCGTAGTACCTACGAGCAGTACTTC.

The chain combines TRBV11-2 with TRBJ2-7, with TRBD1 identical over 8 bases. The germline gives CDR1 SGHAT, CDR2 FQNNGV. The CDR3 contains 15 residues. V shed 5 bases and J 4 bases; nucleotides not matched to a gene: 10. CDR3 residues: CASSTSTGESYEQYF. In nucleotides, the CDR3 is TGTGCCAGCAGCACTTCGACAGGGGAGTCTTACGAGCAGTACTTC.

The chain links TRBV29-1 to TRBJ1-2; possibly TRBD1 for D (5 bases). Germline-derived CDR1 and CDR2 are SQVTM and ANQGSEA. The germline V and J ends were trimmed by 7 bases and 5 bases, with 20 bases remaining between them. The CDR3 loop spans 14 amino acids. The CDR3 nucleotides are TGCAGCGAACGTTTGGTGTTTGGGGCGTATGGCTACACCTTC. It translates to CSERLVFGAYGYTF.

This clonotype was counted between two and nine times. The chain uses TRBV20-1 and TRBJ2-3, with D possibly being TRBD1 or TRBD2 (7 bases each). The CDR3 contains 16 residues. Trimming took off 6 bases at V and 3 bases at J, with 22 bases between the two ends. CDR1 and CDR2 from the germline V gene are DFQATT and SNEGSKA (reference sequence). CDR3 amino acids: CSARQGALRGTDTQYF. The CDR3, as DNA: TGCAGTGCACGACAGGGAGCCCTGCGGGGGACAGATACGCAGTATTTT.